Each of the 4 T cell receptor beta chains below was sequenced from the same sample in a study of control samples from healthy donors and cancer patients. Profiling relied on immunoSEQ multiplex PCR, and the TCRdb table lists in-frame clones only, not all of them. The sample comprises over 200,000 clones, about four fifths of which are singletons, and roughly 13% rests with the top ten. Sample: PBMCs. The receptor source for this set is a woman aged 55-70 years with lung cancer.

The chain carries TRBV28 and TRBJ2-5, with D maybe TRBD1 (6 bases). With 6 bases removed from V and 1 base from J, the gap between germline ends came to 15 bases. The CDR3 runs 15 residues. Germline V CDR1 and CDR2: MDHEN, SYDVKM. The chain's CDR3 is CASRPPGHIQETQYF. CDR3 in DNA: TGTGCCAGCAGACCTCCGGGACACATCCAAGAGACCCAGTACTTC. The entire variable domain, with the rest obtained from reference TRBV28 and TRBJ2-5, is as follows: DVKVTQSSRYLVKRTGEKVFLECVQDMDHENMFWYRQDPGLGLRLIYFSYDVKMKEKGDIPEGYSVSREKKERFSLILESASTNQTSMYLCASRPPGHIQETQYFGPGTRLLVL.

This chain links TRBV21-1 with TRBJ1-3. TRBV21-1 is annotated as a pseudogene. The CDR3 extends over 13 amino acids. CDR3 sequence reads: CASSPPGRNTIYF. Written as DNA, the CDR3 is TGTGCCAGCAGCCCCCCGGGGAGGAACACCATATATTTT.

The CDR3 DNA reads as TGCGCCAGCAGCGCGGGGACAGGGGGACAGAATCAGCCCCAGCATTTT. It yields the protein CASSAGTGGQNQPQHF. This rearrangement joins TRBV5-1 to TRBJ1-5; 11 bases fit TRBD1. Per germline, CDR1 SGHRS and CDR2 YFSETQ. The junction had 7 bases not matched to a gene; V was cut back by 4 bases and J by 4 bases. This CDR3 spans 16 amino acids.

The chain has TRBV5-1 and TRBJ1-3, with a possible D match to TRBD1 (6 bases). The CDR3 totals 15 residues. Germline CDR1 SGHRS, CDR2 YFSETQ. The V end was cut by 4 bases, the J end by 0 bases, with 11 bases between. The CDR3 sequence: CASSAQGSSGNTIYF. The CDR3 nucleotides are TGCGCCAGCAGCGCACAGGGCAGCTCTGGAAACACCATATATTTT.